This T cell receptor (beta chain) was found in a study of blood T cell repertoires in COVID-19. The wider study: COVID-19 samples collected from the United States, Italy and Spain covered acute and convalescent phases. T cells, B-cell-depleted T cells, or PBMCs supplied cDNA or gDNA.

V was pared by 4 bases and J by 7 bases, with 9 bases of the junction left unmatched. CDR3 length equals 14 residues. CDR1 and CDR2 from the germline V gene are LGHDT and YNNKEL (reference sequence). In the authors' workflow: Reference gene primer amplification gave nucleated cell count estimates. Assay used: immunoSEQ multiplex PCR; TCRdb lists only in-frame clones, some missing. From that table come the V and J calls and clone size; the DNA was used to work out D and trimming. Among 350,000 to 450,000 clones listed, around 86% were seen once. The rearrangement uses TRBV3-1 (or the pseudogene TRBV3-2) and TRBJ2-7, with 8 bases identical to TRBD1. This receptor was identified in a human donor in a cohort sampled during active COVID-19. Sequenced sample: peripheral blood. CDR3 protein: CASSPTGGVGEQYF. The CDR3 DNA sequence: TGTGCCAGCAGCCCCACAGGGGGTGTGGGGGAGCAGTACTTC.